The present TCR beta chain was sequenced within a study of shared clonotypes between healthy human individuals. Study-wide findings and caveats: Sampling involved blood alone; tissue repertoires likely differ.

Germline V gene lookup returns CDR1 MDHEN and CDR2 SYDVKM. V shed 5 bases, J shed 3 bases, and the junction held 4 bases outside the gene matches. CDR3 length: 14 amino acids. The table came from immunoSEQ multiplex PCR; TCRdb's copy has only in-frame clones and leaves some out. The sample records under 750,000 clones, over 55% being singletons. Note on this clone: Its antigen is not known.

The chain combines TRBV28 with TRBJ2-7; 10 bases match TRBD1. The specimen sequenced was memory CD4+ T cells sorted from blood. Subset reported: CD45RA-negative fraction. The TCR comes from a woman aged 30 to 39 in good health. CDR3 sequence: CASSPWTGGYEQYF. The CDR3 region has the DNA TGTGCCAGCAGTCCGTGGACAGGGGGCTACGAGCAGTACTTC. Filled out from reference TRBV28 and TRBJ2-7, the complete variable domain reads DVKVTQSSRYLVKRTGEKVFLECVQDMDHENMFWYRQDPGLGLRLIYFSYDVKMKEKGDIPEGYSVSREKKERFSLILESASTNQTSMYLCASSPWTGGYEQYFGPGTRLTVT.